This T cell receptor (beta chain) stems from a study of post-analysis software for immune sequencing data. Germline V gene lookup returns CDR1 MNHEY and CDR2 SMNVEV (reference sequence). The CDR3 extends over 14 amino acids. Study-wide findings and caveats: By F measure, samples from a shared preparation batch strongly co-clustered. Among roughly five TRBV segments more frequent in patients than controls were TRBV5-6, TRBV5-1 and TRBV20-1.

Tagging with unique molecular identifiers was a feature of the TCR beta cDNA libraries. TCRdb recomputed calls from the PCR reads with MiXCR, one row per CDR3 protein. The table has 800,000 to 950,000 distinct CDR3 sequences, roughly 50% seen once. A few counts support this clonotype. No antigen is known for it. A junction boundary mismatches the germline segment, possibly from a read error. Sequencing input: blood. The clonotype was recovered from a girl under 18 with multiple sclerosis. The V gene is TRBV27, the J gene TRBJ1-6; unclear D gene. The CDR3 region is CASSFGSDNSPHHF. The CDR3 DNA reads TGTGCCAGCAGTTTTGGTTCGGATAATTCACCCCACCACTTT.